This T cell receptor (beta chain) was sequenced during a study of response to subunit inactivated influenza vaccine. Study-level findings and limits: The authors offered the suggestion that each seasonal influenza vaccination recruits few new T cells.

The trim removed 3 bases at V and 1 base at J, leaving 3 bases unmatched. This CDR3 has 15 amino acids. CDR1 and CDR2 from the germline V gene are MNHEY and SMNVEV (reference sequence). Each CDR3 protein is one row after TCRdb ran MiXCR on the RT-PCR reads. Here the sample spans 700,000 to 900,000 distinct CDR3 sequences, 21% being singletons. Of note for this clonotype: Its antigen remains unknown.

The chain combines TRBV27 with TRBJ2-3; 8 bases line up with TRBD2. Sequences were derived from PBMCs from blood, sampled around 5 days after vaccination. This receptor was obtained from a man aged 45-65 years who received an inactivated influenza vaccine. CDR3 amino acids: CASSLQTSGTDTQYF. As DNA, the CDR3 is TGTGCCAGCAGTTTGCAGACTAGCGGCACAGATACGCAGTATTTT.